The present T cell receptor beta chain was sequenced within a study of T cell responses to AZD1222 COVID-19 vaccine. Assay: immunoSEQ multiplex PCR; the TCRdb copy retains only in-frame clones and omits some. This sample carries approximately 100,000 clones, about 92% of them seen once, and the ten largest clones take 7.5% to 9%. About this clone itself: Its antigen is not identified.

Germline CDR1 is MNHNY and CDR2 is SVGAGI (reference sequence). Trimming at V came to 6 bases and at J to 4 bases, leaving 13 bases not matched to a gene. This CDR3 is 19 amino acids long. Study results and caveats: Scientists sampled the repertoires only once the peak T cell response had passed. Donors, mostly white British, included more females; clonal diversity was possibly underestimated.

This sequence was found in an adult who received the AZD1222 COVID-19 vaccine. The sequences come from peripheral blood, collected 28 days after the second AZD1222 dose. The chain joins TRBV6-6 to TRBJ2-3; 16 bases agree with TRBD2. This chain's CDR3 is CASSSPGTSGGARSDTQYF. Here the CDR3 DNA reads TGTGCCAGCAGCTCGCCCGGGACTAGCGGGGGGGCCCGCTCAGATACGCAGTATTTT.